This record concerns one TCR beta chain sequence. These data come from a study of blood T cell repertoires in COVID-19. Study at large: Italy, Spain and the United States were the sources of the convalescent and acute COVID-19 samples. PBMCs, B-cell-depleted T cells, or T cells were the source of the cDNA or gDNA that made up the material.

Study processing details: Amplification with reference gene primers provided the estimates of nucleated cell counts. The protocol was immunoSEQ multiplex PCR, while the TCRdb copy is restricted to in-frame clones and leaves out a portion. The DNA was the basis for D and trimming; V, J and clone size are from that table. The table records about 370,000 clones, about 90% of them present only once. Trimming stripped 4 bases from V and 6 bases from J, with 13 bases between. The CDR3 covers 13 residues. Germline V CDR1 and CDR2: PRHDT, FYEKMQ (reference sequence). Followed over time, Seattle patients had been enrolled while infection was active.

This sequence joins TRBV13 and TRBJ2-7; a weak D match, TRBD2 (5 bases). Sample: peripheral blood. The origin of this receptor is a woman in her 30s with COVID-19, enrolled during active disease. The CDR3 bases are TGTGCCAGCAGCTCCACATACGGGGTCGAGCAGTACTTC. This encodes CASSSTYGVEQYF.